The rows below give T cell receptor beta chains drawn from one sample of a study of blood T cell repertoires in COVID-19. TCRdb's copy holds only in-frame clones and misses some; the assay was immunoSEQ multiplex PCR. The sample yields approximately 140,000 clones, about 82% seen once. What was sequenced was peripheral blood. These receptors came from a woman aged 40-49 years with active or convalescent COVID-19. Each CDR3 is given with its conserved first and last residue. Fields, in order: CDR3 protein, CDR3 DNA, clone size, J gene, D gene, V gene. A D gene is named only where the DNA matches it firmly. Only some rows state a clone size, as once, few, many or a class for expanded clones.

cdr3_aa: CASSLSRGPSGETQYF; cdr3_nt: TGCGCCAGCAGCTTGTCGCGGGGGCCGAGCGGGGAGACCCAGTACTTC; clone_size: NA; j_call: TRBJ2-5; d_call: NA; v_call: TRBV5-1
cdr3_aa: CASSVGEDTQYF; cdr3_nt: TGTGCCAGCAGCGTAGGAGAGGATACGCAGTATTTT; clone_size: NA; j_call: TRBJ2-3; d_call: NA; v_call: TRBV9
cdr3_aa: CASSFSGGLGNTIYF; cdr3_nt: TGTGCCAGCAGTTTTTCGGGAGGCCTTGGAAACACCATATATTTT; clone_size: few; j_call: TRBJ1-3; d_call: NA; v_call: TRBV6-6
cdr3_aa: CASSLESDRSGYTF; cdr3_nt: TGTGCCAGCAGCTTAGAGAGCGACAGGAGTGGCTACACCTTC; clone_size: NA; j_call: TRBJ1-2; d_call: NA; v_call: TRBV7-9
cdr3_aa: CASSYGTGSSLNEQFF; cdr3_nt: TGTGCCAGCAGTTACGGTACAGGGTCTTCGTTGAATGAGCAGTTCTTC; clone_size: once; j_call: TRBJ2-1; d_call: NA; v_call: TRBV6-2/TRBV6-3
cdr3_aa: CASIFWGANTGELFF; cdr3_nt: TGTGCCAGCATTTTCTGGGGGGCGAACACCGGGGAGCTGTTTTTT; clone_size: NA; j_call: TRBJ2-2; d_call: NA; v_call: TRBV7-9
cdr3_aa: CASSLDLLLFSGANVLTF; cdr3_nt: TGTGCCAGCAGCTTGGACCTCCTACTTTTCTCTGGGGCCAACGTCCTGACTTTC; clone_size: NA; j_call: TRBJ2-6; d_call: NA; v_call: TRBV5-5
cdr3_aa: CASSLTGTSGETQYF; cdr3_nt: TGTGCCAGCAGTTTAACAGGGACTAGCGGGGAGACCCAGTACTTC; clone_size: NA; j_call: TRBJ2-5; d_call: TRBD2; v_call: TRBV28
cdr3_aa: CASSEGLYTEAFF; cdr3_nt: TGTGCCAGCAGTGAAGGTCTATACACTGAAGCTTTCTTT; clone_size: NA; j_call: TRBJ1-1; d_call: NA; v_call: TRBV2
cdr3_aa: CATSPDSYGYTF; cdr3_nt: TGTGCCACCAGCCCGGACAGCTATGGCTACACCTTC; clone_size: NA; j_call: TRBJ1-2; d_call: NA; v_call: TRBV15
cdr3_aa: CAFPLAGKLFF; cdr3_nt: TGTGCCTTCCCCCTCGCAGGGAAACTGTTTTTT; clone_size: NA; j_call: TRBJ1-4; d_call: NA; v_call: TRBV30
cdr3_aa: CASRRSTGGPTGELFF; cdr3_nt: TGTGCCAGCAGGCGGTCGACAGGGGGCCCCACCGGGGAGCTGTTTTTT; clone_size: NA; j_call: TRBJ2-2; d_call: TRBD1; v_call: TRBV7-9
cdr3_aa: CASSTAPTSVHEQYF; cdr3_nt: TGTGCCAGCAGCACTGCCCCGACTAGCGTCCACGAGCAGTACTTC; clone_size: NA; j_call: TRBJ2-7; d_call: TRBD2; v_call: TRBV28
cdr3_aa: CASSPRDATNEKLFF; cdr3_nt: TGTGCCAGCTCACCACGAGATGCAACTAATGAAAAACTGTTTTTT; clone_size: NA; j_call: TRBJ1-4; d_call: NA; v_call: TRBV18
cdr3_aa: CASSLYLAGEPYNEQFF; cdr3_nt: TGTGCCAGCAGCTTGTACCTAGCGGGGGAACCCTACAATGAGCAGTTCTTC; clone_size: NA; j_call: TRBJ2-1; d_call: TRBD2; v_call: TRBV5-6
cdr3_aa: CASRPQGWAKNIQYF; cdr3_nt: TGTGCCAGCAGGCCACAGGGGTGGGCCAAAAACATTCAGTACTTC; clone_size: NA; j_call: TRBJ2-4; d_call: TRBD1; v_call: TRBV7-2
cdr3_aa: CASSLETDTQYF; cdr3_nt: TGTGCCAGCAGTCTAGAGACAGATACGCAGTATTTT; clone_size: NA; j_call: TRBJ2-3; d_call: NA; v_call: TRBV6-2/TRBV6-3
cdr3_aa: CASSQDGFPTSGAYNEQFF; cdr3_nt: TGCGCCAGCAGCCAGGATGGTTTTCCGACTAGCGGAGCCTACAATGAGCAGTTCTTC; clone_size: NA; j_call: TRBJ2-1; d_call: TRBD2; v_call: TRBV4-3
cdr3_aa: CASSHKDRGDTIYF; cdr3_nt: TGTGCCAGCAGCCACAAGGACAGGGGAGACACCATATATTTT; clone_size: NA; j_call: TRBJ1-3; d_call: TRBD1; v_call: TRBV4-2
cdr3_aa: CASTPTGPWSPLHF; cdr3_nt: TGTGCCAGTACCCCGACAGGGCCGTGGTCACCCCTCCACTTT; clone_size: once; j_call: TRBJ1-6; d_call: TRBD1; v_call: TRBV19
cdr3_aa: CASSLGSHETQYF; cdr3_nt: TGTGCCAGCAGCTTAGGTAGCCACGAGACCCAGTACTTC; clone_size: NA; j_call: TRBJ2-5; d_call: NA; v_call: TRBV7-8
cdr3_aa: CASSLIGGFGEGPEAFF; cdr3_nt: TGTGCCAGCAGCCTAATTGGTGGTTTCGGGGAAGGCCCCGAAGCTTTCTTT; clone_size: NA; j_call: TRBJ1-1; d_call: NA; v_call: TRBV5-6
cdr3_aa: CASSQADRAKNGYTF; cdr3_nt: TGCGCCAGCAGCCAAGCGGACAGGGCTAAGAATGGCTACACCTTC; clone_size: NA; j_call: TRBJ1-2; d_call: TRBD1; v_call: TRBV4-1
cdr3_aa: CASSFTGRLNTEAFF; cdr3_nt: TGTGCCAGCAGTTTTACCGGGAGACTGAACACTGAAGCTTTCTTT; clone_size: NA; j_call: TRBJ1-1; d_call: NA; v_call: TRBV6-5
cdr3_aa: CASSFSLGSYNEQFF; cdr3_nt: TGTGCCAGCAGCTTTAGTCTCGGGTCCTACAATGAGCAGTTCTTC; clone_size: NA; j_call: TRBJ2-1; d_call: NA; v_call: TRBV5-4
cdr3_aa: CASSLPSDNEQFF; cdr3_nt: TGTGCCAGCAGCTTGCCGAGCGACAATGAGCAGTTCTTC; clone_size: NA; j_call: TRBJ2-1; d_call: NA; v_call: TRBV5-6
cdr3_aa: CASTRGDTQYF; cdr3_nt: TGTGCCAGCACCAGGGGAGATACGCAGTATTTT; clone_size: once; j_call: TRBJ2-3; d_call: NA; v_call: TRBV12-3/TRBV12-4
cdr3_aa: CASISTANTEAFF; cdr3_nt: TGTGCCAGTATATCGACAGCGAACACTGAAGCTTTCTTT; clone_size: NA; j_call: TRBJ1-1; d_call: NA; v_call: TRBV19
cdr3_aa: CASSTKRGGKDTQYF; cdr3_nt: TGTGCCAGCAGCACAAAGCGGGGTGGGAAAGATACGCAGTATTTT; clone_size: NA; j_call: TRBJ2-3; d_call: TRBD2; v_call: TRBV7-2
cdr3_aa: CASSASAGVVYGYTF; cdr3_nt: TGTGCCAGCAGCGCTTCTGCAGGGGTGGTCTATGGCTACACCTTC; clone_size: NA; j_call: TRBJ1-2; d_call: NA; v_call: TRBV9
cdr3_aa: CAIRKGTSPETQYF; cdr3_nt: TGTGCCATCAGAAAGGGGACTTCTCCAGAGACCCAGTACTTC; clone_size: NA; j_call: TRBJ2-5; d_call: NA; v_call: TRBV10-3
cdr3_aa: CASSLVLLGQEETQYF; cdr3_nt: TGTGCCAGCAGCTTAGTCTTGCTTGGACAGGAAGAGACCCAGTACTTC; clone_size: NA; j_call: TRBJ2-5; d_call: TRBD1; v_call: TRBV11-2
cdr3_aa: CASSGHMDNTGELFF; cdr3_nt: TGTGCCAGCAGCGGACATATGGATAACACCGGGGAGCTGTTTTTT; clone_size: once; j_call: TRBJ2-2; d_call: NA; v_call: TRBV9
cdr3_aa: CASSQELGQGENIQYF; cdr3_nt: TGTGCCAGCAGCCAAGAGCTTGGACAGGGGGAAAACATTCAGTACTTC; clone_size: NA; j_call: TRBJ2-4; d_call: TRBD1; v_call: TRBV3-1/TRBV3-2
cdr3_aa: CASSVSGRAYNEQFF; cdr3_nt: TGTGCCAGCAGCGTTAGCGGGAGGGCCTACAATGAGCAGTTCTTC; clone_size: NA; j_call: TRBJ2-1; d_call: TRBD2; v_call: TRBV9
cdr3_aa: CASTGTSRGNTIYF; cdr3_nt: TGTGCCAGCACTGGGACAAGTAGAGGAAACACCATATATTTT; clone_size: NA; j_call: TRBJ1-3; d_call: NA; v_call: TRBV25-1
cdr3_aa: CSASGQYHGYTF; cdr3_nt: TGCAGTGCTAGTGGGCAGTATCATGGCTACACCTTC; clone_size: few; j_call: TRBJ1-2; d_call: NA; v_call: TRBV20-1
cdr3_aa: CASTQLWRLAGETDTQYF; cdr3_nt: TGTGCCAGCACCCAATTGTGGAGGCTAGCGGGGGAAACAGATACGCAGTATTTT; clone_size: NA; j_call: TRBJ2-3; d_call: TRBD2; v_call: TRBV5-6
cdr3_aa: CASSLGQGGTEAFF; cdr3_nt: TGCGCCAGCAGCTTGGGCCAGGGGGGTACTGAAGCTTTCTTT; clone_size: NA; j_call: TRBJ1-1; d_call: TRBD1; v_call: TRBV5-1
cdr3_aa: CASRELARLIDEQFF; cdr3_nt: TGCGCCAGCAGGGAACTAGCAAGATTGATCGATGAGCAGTTCTTC; clone_size: once; j_call: TRBJ2-1; d_call: NA; v_call: TRBV10-2
cdr3_aa: CASSYYRQGGNEQYF; cdr3_nt: TGCGCCAGCAGCTACTACAGACAGGGGGGGAACGAGCAGTACTTC; clone_size: NA; j_call: TRBJ2-7; d_call: TRBD1; v_call: TRBV5-1
cdr3_aa: CASSAGGTGGTEAFF; cdr3_nt: TGTGCCAGCAGTGCCGGTGGGACAGGCGGCACTGAAGCTTTCTTT; clone_size: few; j_call: TRBJ1-1; d_call: TRBD1; v_call: TRBV6-2/TRBV6-3
cdr3_aa: CASSPTASSYEQYF; cdr3_nt: TGTGCCAGCTCGCCGACAGCTAGCTCCTACGAGCAGTACTTC; clone_size: NA; j_call: TRBJ2-7; d_call: NA; v_call: TRBV18
cdr3_aa: CSVTVESNQPQHF; cdr3_nt: TGCAGCGTTACCGTCGAGAGCAATCAGCCCCAGCATTTT; clone_size: NA; j_call: TRBJ1-5; d_call: NA; v_call: TRBV29-1
cdr3_aa: CASRGDNQPQHF; cdr3_nt: TGTGCCAGCAGGGGGGACAATCAGCCCCAGCATTTT; clone_size: medium-sized; j_call: TRBJ1-5; d_call: TRBD1; v_call: TRBV19
cdr3_aa: CASSFSANAYEQYF; cdr3_nt: TGTGCCAGCAGTTTCTCAGCGAATGCCTACGAGCAGTACTTC; clone_size: NA; j_call: TRBJ2-7; d_call: NA; v_call: TRBV27
cdr3_aa: CASSEFGTGRAEKLFF; cdr3_nt: TGTGCCAGCAGTGAATTCGGGACAGGGAGGGCTGAAAAACTGTTTTTT; clone_size: NA; j_call: TRBJ1-4; d_call: TRBD1; v_call: TRBV25-1